Presented here are 10 T cell receptor beta chains from one specimen sequenced in a study of T-cell reconstitution after alpha-beta-depleted transplantation in children (dated by TCRdb to 2016 to 2017). The treatment or condition tag for this specimen amounts to: allogeneic hematopoietic cell transplantation with graft depleted of TCRalphabeta T cells and CD19 B cells. Library method: PCR. Instrument used: Illumina HiSeq 2500. Molecular barcoding was employed in the preparation of TCR libraries, with unique molecular identifiers being used to normalize TCRbeta repertoire quantification. The raw public data were reprocessed by TCRdb itself: fastp quality trimming at Q25, MiXCR clonotype calling, in-frame beta chains only. Rows matching on CDR3 protein sequence are summarized as one entry with the most common DNA and genes. The table for this sample lists about 210,000 distinct CDR3 sequences; about 15% of them were counted only once. The ten largest clonotypes hold 43% of the sample.

The sample consisted of PBMCs, mostly from graft donor cells, taken 360 days after TCRalphabeta/CD19-depleted stem cell transplant. Receptors originate from a male patient under 10 years old who had a stem cell transplant for acute lymphoblastic leukemia, so the T cells may come from the graft donor.

The chain links TRBV11-1 to TRBJ2-5; 7 bases fit TRBD1. The J segment lost 1 base and the V segment lost 8 bases, leaving 10 bases of the junction unmatched. This CDR3 has 15 amino acids. CDR1 and CDR2 (germline): SGHAT, FQDESV (reference sequence). CDR3 sequence (DNA): TGTGCCAGCGGAAACAGGGGTTCGGGCCAAGAGACCCAGTACTTC. Protein product: CASGNRGSGQETQYF.

The chain is built from TRBV2 and TRBJ2-7; D not resolved. From germline, CDR1 is SNHLY and CDR2 FYNNEI. V lost 2 bases and J lost 3, with 14 bases in between. The CDR3 runs 15 residues. Written as DNA, the CDR3 is TGTGCCAGCAGTGAAAACGGCGGCCGTCGCTACGAGCAGTACTTC. Amino acids: CASSENGGRRYEQYF.

This chain connects TRBV4-3 to TRBJ2-3; no clear D gene. This CDR3 region has 17 residues. CDR1 LGHNA and CDR2 YSLEER come from the germline V gene. V was pared by 0 bases and J by 3 bases, with 16 bases between. CDR3 residues: CASSQDPRLPRTDTQYF. The DNA for the CDR3 is TGCGCCAGCAGCCAAGACCCTAGACTCCCCAGAACAGATACGCAGTATTTT.

This clonotype was counted a few times. The CDR3 DNA is TGTGCCAGCAGTCAACTAGCGTCGTCCCAGTTCTTC. This gives the protein CASSQLASSQFF. This rearrangement joins TRBV6-2 or TRBV6-3 to TRBJ2-1; 7 nucleotides agree with TRBD2. With 5 bases clipped from V and 13 bases from J, the junction kept 8 bases outside the gene matches. The germline V gene encodes CDR1 MNHEY and CDR2 SVGEGT. This CDR3 has 12 residues.

The chain links TRBV20-1 to TRBJ1-5; D is uncertain. V was shortened by 1 base and J by 0 bases, with 10 bases between the two germline ends. Germline CDR1 DFQATT, CDR2 SNEGSKA (reference sequence). The CDR3 is 15 amino acids. The CDR3 here is CSARALQNSNQPQHF. CDR3 DNA sequence: TGCAGTGCTAGAGCCTTGCAGAATAGCAATCAGCCCCAGCATTTT.

This chain uses TRBV27 with TRBJ2-1, with a possible D match to TRBD2 (6 bases). V was cut by 5 bases and J by 6 bases, with 11 bases left in between. The CDR3 sequence is 13 residues long. Germline V gene lookup returns CDR1 MNHEY and CDR2 SMNVEV (reference sequence). CDR3 sequence: CASSPRGTNEQFF. CDR3 sequence (DNA): TGTGCCAGCAGTCCCCGCGGGACCAATGAGCAGTTCTTC.

The genes are TRBV20-1 and TRBJ2-5; D possibly corresponds to TRBD2 (5 bases). With 5 bases removed from V and 5 bases from J, the gap between germline ends came to 12 bases. The germline CDR1 and CDR2 sequences are DFQATT and SNEGSKA (reference sequence). The CDR3 contains 12 residues. CDR3 DNA sequence: TGCAGTGCTCCCCGAGCTAGCGAGACCCAGTACTTC. Protein: CSAPRASETQYF.

This clonotype has more than one count but fewer than ten. The chain is built from TRBV7-2 and TRBJ2-2; maybe TRBD1 (6 bases). The CDR3 has 15 residues. CDR1 is SGHTA and CDR2 is FQGNSA in the germline V gene. Trimming took 1 base from V and 6 from J, leaving 12 bases between them. In DNA, the CDR3 is TGTGCCAGCAGCTTAGTCGAGGGGGTGGCCGGGGAGCTGTTTTTT. This codes for CASSLVEGVAGELFF.

This clonotype was observed a handful of times. The V call is TRBV3-1, the J call TRBJ2-3, with D possibly TRBD2 on 6 matching bases. The CDR3 loop spans 12 amino acids. CDR1 LGHDT and CDR2 YNNKEL come from the germline V gene (reference sequence). Trimming left V 1 base short and J 11 bases short, with 10 bases between. In DNA, the CDR3 is TGTGCCAGCAGCCAAGCCAGGAGGGGGCAGTATTTT. Its translation is CASSQARRGQYF.

This clonotype came up many times. This CDR3 reads CASSLGTVNEQFF. DNA for the CDR3: TGCGCCAGCAGCTTGGGGACAGTCAATGAGCAGTTCTTC. The rearrangement uses TRBV5-1 and TRBJ2-1, with D possibly matching TRBD1 (6 bases). Trimming pared 0 bases from V and 6 bases from J, leaving 7 bases between. CDR3 size: 13 residues. The germline CDR1 and CDR2 sequences are SGHRS and YFSETQ.